This T cell receptor beta chain was sequenced in a study of blood T cell repertoires in COVID-19. At the level of the study: PBMCs, B-cell-depleted T cells, or T cells provided the cDNA or gDNA that made up the material.

As processed by the authors: Amplification with reference gene primers provided the estimates of nucleated cell counts. The method was immunoSEQ multiplex PCR; TCRdb's version includes in-frame clones alone and lacks a portion of them. The DNA was the basis for D and trimming; V, J and clone size are from that table. The sample lists around 250,000 clones; approximately 91% were seen once. Deletions cut 5 bases from V and 5 bases from J, with 15 bases between. Germline lookup yields CDR1 KGHSH and CDR2 LQKENI. The CDR3 is made up of 14 amino acids. The chain couples TRBV18 to TRBJ1-1; no firm D call. Sequencing used peripheral blood. The TCR comes from a woman between 40 and 55 years old who had recovered from COVID-19. The CDR3 spells CASSEDTVRTEAFF. Written as DNA, the CDR3 is TGTGCCAGCTCAGAAGACACCGTTAGGACTGAAGCTTTCTTT.